A selection of T cell receptor beta chains follows, all from one sample in a study of T cell clones after liver transplantation. Sequencing was performed with immunoSEQ multiplex PCR; in TCRdb, only in-frame clones are kept and a portion is missing. The data hold under 85,000 clones, with around 80% observed a single time. Specimen: CD4+ T cells from blood, collected 12 months after liver transplant. The receptor source for this set is a human patient who received a liver transplant. The T cells may come from the graft donor. The CDR3 runs from the conserved cysteine through the conserved F or W. The D gene is left open where the match is weak. A clone size is listed for some rows: how often the clone was seen (once, few, many), or a class if it is expanded.

abundance,d_gene,v_gene,j_gene,CDR3nt,CDR3aa
once,TRBD1,TRBV5-1,TRBJ1-2,TGCGCCAGCAGCTTGGGACAGGGGAATGGCTACACCTTC,CASSLGQGNGYTF
-,TRBD2,TRBV19,TRBJ2-1,TGTGCCAGTCGCAGCGGGGGAGTTCGGTCCAATGAGCAGTTCTTC,CASRSGGVRSNEQFF
-,-,TRBV5-1,TRBJ1-1,TGCGCCAGCAGCCCGGGATGGACTGAAGCTTTCTTT,CASSPGWTEAFF
-,TRBD2,TRBV11-2,TRBJ2-1,TGTGCCAGCAGCTCAGTAGCGGGGAGAGGCGATGAGCAGTTCTTC,CASSSVAGRGDEQFF
few,-,TRBV19,TRBJ1-1,TGTGCCAGTAGTAGCCCCGGGCCGGGCACTGAAGCTTTCTTT,CASSSPGPGTEAFF
-,-,TRBV5-1,TRBJ2-1,TGCGCCAGCAGCCCCGAGGGCAGCAACTACAATGAGCAGTTCTTC,CASSPEGSNYNEQFF
-,-,TRBV5-1,TRBJ2-3,TGCGCCAGCAGCTTGGCCCGGGACTTTAGCGGAGCAGATACGCAGTATTTT,CASSLARDFSGADTQYF
-,-,TRBV29-1,TRBJ1-1,TGCAGCGTTAGGCAGGGGCCGGGGACTGAAGCTTTCTTT,CSVRQGPGTEAFF
few,-,TRBV27,TRBJ2-7,TGTGCCAGCAGTTACTTTGCCTCCTACGAGCAGTACTTC,CASSYFASYEQYF
-,-,TRBV5-1,TRBJ2-6,TGCGCCAGCAGCTTGGGCAGAAGCTCTGGGGCCAACGTCCTGACTTTC,CASSLGRSSGANVLTF
-,TRBD1,TRBV19,TRBJ1-5,TGTGCCAGTAGCAGGGGGGGACTCCGTAGGGAGCCCCAGCATTTT,CASSRGGLRREPQHF
-,-,TRBV6-5,TRBJ1-3,TGTGCCAGCAGTTACTCGGTCGGAGGCTCTGGAAACACCATATATTTT,CASSYSVGGSGNTIYF
-,-,TRBV15,TRBJ2-3,TGTGCCGCCTCGGACCCCCGGTCCACAGATACGCAGTATTTT,CAASDPRSTDTQYF
-,TRBD2,TRBV7-9,TRBJ2-5,TGTGCCAGCAGCCCTGGGACTAGCGGGAGGGAGACCCAGTACTTC,CASSPGTSGRETQYF
-,TRBD2,TRBV7-9,TRBJ2-1,TGTGCCAGCAGCCGTACTAGCGGGCCTTACAATGAGCAGTTCTTC,CASSRTSGPYNEQFF
-,TRBD1,TRBV27,TRBJ1-1,TGTGCCAGCAGTTCCGGGACAGGGCAACCGAACACTGAAGCTTTCTTT,CASSSGTGQPNTEAFF
-,-,TRBV18,TRBJ1-3,TGTGCCAGCTCACCAAGTACCGGCTCTGGAAACACCATATATTTT,CASSPSTGSGNTIYF
-,-,TRBV6-5,TRBJ2-3,TGTGCCAGCAGTTTAATGGGAGATACGCAGTATTTT,CASSLMGDTQYF
once,-,TRBV5-6,TRBJ2-5,TGTGCCAGCAGCTTGGGGGGCCCGATGGGGACCCAGTACTTC,CASSLGGPMGTQYF
-,-,TRBV11-2,TRBJ1-1,TGTGCCAGCAGCTTAACCACCGGAGTACAGGGCACTGAAGCTTTCTTT,CASSLTTGVQGTEAFF
-,-,TRBV5-6,TRBJ2-7,TGTGCCAGCAGCTTGGGAGAGAAGCAGTACTTC,CASSLGEKQYF
few,-,TRBV5-8,TRBJ1-5,TGTGCCAGCAGCTTCGGCAGCTTACAGCCCCAGCATTTT,CASSFGSLQPQHF
-,TRBD2,TRBV7-8,TRBJ2-7,TGTGCCAGCACCGAATATAGCGGGAGGGACGAGCAGTACTTC,CASTEYSGRDEQYF
-,-,TRBV6-5,TRBJ1-4,TGTGCCAGCAGCACTTACGGAACAGGGAAGGAAAAACTGTTTTTT,CASSTYGTGKEKLFF
-,-,TRBV2,TRBJ1-1,TGTGCCAGCAGTGATGGAGGCGAAGCTTTCTTT,CASSDGGEAFF
-,-,TRBV28,TRBJ2-2,TGTGCCAGCAGTTCCTCTCGGGGGTCGGACACCGGGGAGCTGTTTTTT,CASSSSRGSDTGELFF
-,-,TRBV18,TRBJ1-2,TGTGCCAGCTCACCGAGGGCCGTCTATGGCTACACCTTC,CASSPRAVYGYTF
once,-,TRBV7-2,TRBJ2-3,TGTGCCAGCAGCCCCTTTCTAGATACGCAGTATTTT,CASSPFLDTQYF
-,-,TRBV5-1,TRBJ1-1,TGCGCCAGCAGCTCAGGACAGCTTTTGAACACTGAAGCTTTCTTT,CASSSGQLLNTEAFF
-,TRBD1,TRBV10-1,TRBJ1-1,TGCGCCAGCAAGATGGGACAGAAAGACACTGAAGCTTTCTTT,CASKMGQKDTEAFF
-,-,TRBV7-9,TRBJ2-2,TGTGCCAGCAGCTTAGTTCGCCGGGGCACCGGGGAGCTGTTTTTT,CASSLVRRGTGELFF
-,TRBD1,TRBV18,TRBJ2-1,TGTGCCAGCTCCCCTACTGGACAGGGGTTCAATGAGCAGTTCTTC,CASSPTGQGFNEQFF
-,-,TRBV29-1,TRBJ2-7,TGCAGCGCCCTACGGGTTGGGAACGAGCAGTACTTC,CSALRVGNEQYF
once,-,TRBV6-5,TRBJ1-1,TGTGCCAGCAGTCTACAACTGAACACTGAAGCTTTCTTT,CASSLQLNTEAFF
once,TRBD1,TRBV2,TRBJ2-5,TGTGCCAGCAAACCGGGACAGGGTCAATGGACCCAGTACTTC,CASKPGQGQWTQYF
-,-,TRBV10-1,TRBJ1-1,TGCGCCAGCAGAGGAGACGGAACTGAAGCTTTCTTT,CASRGDGTEAFF
-,-,TRBV4-1,TRBJ2-5,TGCGCCAGCAGCCCGGAGGATCGTCTGAAGACCCAGTACTTC,CASSPEDRLKTQYF
few,-,TRBV10-2,TRBJ2-7,TGCGCCAGCAGTAAACAGGGTGCCTACGAGCAGTACTTC,CASSKQGAYEQYF
-,-,TRBV5-1,TRBJ2-5,TGCGCCAGCAGCTTGGCGGCCTTTACAGGGATGGGGGAGACCCAGTACTTC,CASSLAAFTGMGETQYF
-,-,TRBV6-6,TRBJ1-2,TGTGCCAGCAGTTTACGACAGGTCAACTATGGCTACACCTTC,CASSLRQVNYGYTF
-,TRBD2,TRBV5-1,TRBJ2-1,TGCGCCAGCAGCTTGGGGCTAGCGGGATACAATGAGCAGTTCTTC,CASSLGLAGYNEQFF
once,-,TRBV28,TRBJ2-7,TGTGCCACCGTTGGTGGGGCAGCTCATCTCTACGAGCAGTACTTC,CATVGGAAHLYEQYF
-,-,TRBV19,TRBJ1-2,TGTGCCAGTGGCGATCGGGACGGATATGGCTACACCTTC,CASGDRDGYGYTF
-,-,TRBV6-5,TRBJ2-7,TGTGCCAGCAGTTACACCGGGACGAACGAGGAGCAGTACTTC,CASSYTGTNEEQYF
once,-,TRBV28,TRBJ2-7,TGTGCCACCTCGAGCTCCTACGAGCAGTACTTC,CATSSSYEQYF
-,-,TRBV18,TRBJ1-1,TGTGCCAGCTCACCCCGTGTCCCCGGGGGGGACACTGAAGCTTTCTTT,CASSPRVPGGDTEAFF
few,-,TRBV7-2,TRBJ2-5,TGTGCCAGCAGCGGACGGGACCCCACCGAGACCCAGTACTTC,CASSGRDPTETQYF
few,-,TRBV7-9,TRBJ1-2,TGTGCCAGCAGCTTAGAGACGGCAGGTTATGGCTACACCTTC,CASSLETAGYGYTF
-,-,TRBV5-1,TRBJ1-2,TGCGCCAGCAGCTTAGGGCAGGGGCCCTATGGCTACACCTTC,CASSLGQGPYGYTF
-,TRBD1,TRBV28,TRBJ2-2,TGTGCCAGCAGTTCGCACAGGGGGACCGGGGAGCTGTTTTTT,CASSSHRGTGELFF